This TCR beta chain was captured by sequencing in a study of blood T cell repertoires in COVID-19. The CDR3 contains 14 residues. The V and J ends lost 4 bases and 7 bases respectively, with 14 bases between them. Germline assignment: CDR1 SGHTA and CDR2 FQGNSA. Generated by immunoSEQ multiplex PCR, the TCRdb table keeps only in-frame clones and is missing some. The sample shows roughly 250,000 clones, 80% to 85% of them seen only once. The TCR comes from a person aged 70 to 85 with COVID-19, enrolled during active disease. This sequence joins TRBV7-2 and TRBJ1-5; perhaps TRBD1 as D (6 bases). The sequencing sample was made of peripheral blood. CDR3 protein: CASSWGGAGQPQHF. The CDR3 DNA reads as TGTGCCAGCAGCTGGGGGGGGGCCGGACAGCCCCAGCATTTT.